Listed below are T cell receptor beta chains from one sample, sequenced in a study of shared clonotypes between healthy human individuals. Produced via immunoSEQ multiplex PCR; TCRdb's table is partial and in-frame only. This repertoire shows 400,000 to 600,000 clones, about three quarters found once; its top ten account for roughly an eighth. The sequencing sample was made of PBMCs. The source of these receptors is a woman aged 40 to 55 in good health. Some clones in this sample may be carry-over from other donors' samples. Each CDR3 is given with its conserved first and last residue. The order of the fields is CDR3 length, J gene, D gene, clone size, V gene, CDR3 protein, CDR3 DNA. D genes are given only for firm matches. A row's size may be missing; if present it is once, few, many or a size class.

cdr3_length: 15; j_call: TRBJ2-7; d_call: TRBD2; clone_size: few; v_call: TRBV5-4; cdr3_aa: CASSRLAGSIYEQYF; cdr3_nt: TGTGCCAGCTCTAGACTAGCGGGAAGTATCTACGAGCAGTACTTC
cdr3_length: 15; j_call: TRBJ2-5; d_call: .; clone_size: .; v_call: TRBV28; cdr3_aa: CASSPMDRQGETQYF; cdr3_nt: TGTGCCAGCAGTCCCATGGACAGACAAGGGGAGACCCAGTACTTC
cdr3_length: 16; j_call: TRBJ2-5; d_call: TRBD1; clone_size: .; v_call: TRBV7-2; cdr3_aa: CASSLVGTGGSETQYF; cdr3_nt: TGTGCCAGCAGCTTAGTTGGGACAGGGGGCTCAGAGACCCAGTACTTC
cdr3_length: 17; j_call: TRBJ2-7; d_call: .; clone_size: .; v_call: TRBV21-1; cdr3_aa: CASSKGGERTSLLWQYF; cdr3_nt: TGTGCCAGCAGCAAAGGGGGAGAACGGACTAGCCTTCTGTGGCAGTACTTC
cdr3_length: 16; j_call: TRBJ2-7; d_call: TRBD2; clone_size: .; v_call: TRBV7-2; cdr3_aa: CASSNLSGRGGRVKYF; cdr3_nt: TGTGCCAGCAGCAACTTAAGCGGGAGGGGGGGAAGAGTAAAGTACTTC
cdr3_length: 13; j_call: TRBJ2-3; d_call: .; clone_size: .; v_call: TRBV27; cdr3_aa: CASSLLITDTQYF; cdr3_nt: TGTGCCAGCAGTTTATTGATCACAGATACGCAGTATTTT
cdr3_length: 13; j_call: TRBJ1-2; d_call: .; clone_size: .; v_call: TRBV25-1; cdr3_aa: CAKGGGPRGGYTF; cdr3_nt: TGTGCCAAGGGGGGGGGCCCCCGGGGCGGCTACACCTTC
cdr3_length: 15; j_call: TRBJ2-1; d_call: .; clone_size: .; v_call: TRBV28; cdr3_aa: CASSTPRGSYNEQFF; cdr3_nt: TGTGCCAGCAGTACGCCCCGGGGCAGCTACAATGAGCAGTTCTTC
cdr3_length: 14; j_call: TRBJ2-4; d_call: .; clone_size: .; v_call: TRBV7-2; cdr3_aa: CASSFDGFLDIQYF; cdr3_nt: TGTGCCAGCAGCTTTGACGGGTTTCTTGACATTCAGTACTTC
cdr3_length: 16; j_call: TRBJ1-1; d_call: .; clone_size: many; v_call: TRBV4-1; cdr3_aa: CASSPPKGRAHTEAFF; cdr3_nt: TGCGCCAGCAGCCCACCCAAGGGACGGGCGCATACTGAAGCTTTCTTT
cdr3_length: 15; j_call: TRBJ2-7; d_call: .; clone_size: .; v_call: TRBV15; cdr3_aa: CATSRDFGSIYEQYF; cdr3_nt: TGTGCCACCAGCAGAGATTTCGGGAGTATCTACGAGCAGTACTTC
cdr3_length: 14; j_call: TRBJ2-3; d_call: TRBD2; clone_size: .; v_call: TRBV6-1; cdr3_aa: CACLGGGSADTQYF; cdr3_nt: TGTGCCTGCCTGGGTGGCGGGAGCGCAGATACGCAGTATTTT
cdr3_length: 14; j_call: TRBJ2-5; d_call: .; clone_size: .; v_call: TRBV4-1; cdr3_aa: CASSQAAGKETQYF; cdr3_nt: TGCGCCAGCAGCCAAGCGGCAGGCAAAGAGACCCAGTACTTC
cdr3_length: 16; j_call: TRBJ2-7; d_call: TRBD2; clone_size: .; v_call: TRBV29-1; cdr3_aa: CSVLGGTSARVYEQYF; cdr3_nt: TGCAGCGTTCTTGGGGGGACTAGCGCGAGGGTTTACGAGCAGTACTTC
cdr3_length: 14; j_call: TRBJ2-7; d_call: .; clone_size: once; v_call: TRBV7-2; cdr3_aa: CASSPSTPSYEQYF; cdr3_nt: TGTGCCAGCAGCCCATCGACACCCTCCTACGAGCAGTACTTC
cdr3_length: 11; j_call: TRBJ1-1; d_call: .; clone_size: .; v_call: TRBV29-1; cdr3_aa: CGGGRGAEAFF; cdr3_nt: TGCGGAGGAGGTAGGGGGGCTGAAGCTTTCTTT
cdr3_length: 15; j_call: TRBJ2-7; d_call: TRBD2; clone_size: .; v_call: TRBV5-1; cdr3_aa: CASSVLSGTTYEQYF; cdr3_nt: TGCGCCAGCAGCGTCCTCTCCGGGACTACCTACGAGCAGTACTTC
cdr3_length: 13; j_call: TRBJ1-5; d_call: .; clone_size: few; v_call: TRBV10-3; cdr3_aa: CAIREDLNQPQHF; cdr3_nt: TGTGCCATCAGAGAGGACCTCAATCAGCCCCAGCATTTT
cdr3_length: 13; j_call: TRBJ1-5; d_call: .; clone_size: .; v_call: TRBV11-2; cdr3_aa: CASSLGQDQPQHF; cdr3_nt: TGTGCCAGCAGCTTAGGACAGGATCAGCCCCAGCATTTT
cdr3_length: 17; j_call: TRBJ2-2; d_call: TRBD2; clone_size: few; v_call: TRBV15; cdr3_aa: CATSRLTTSGNTGELFF; cdr3_nt: TGTGCCACCAGCAGACTCACGACTAGCGGGAACACCGGGGAGCTGTTTTTT
cdr3_length: 17; j_call: TRBJ2-1; d_call: TRBD2; clone_size: .; v_call: TRBV9; cdr3_aa: CASSVGASGGSYNEQFF; cdr3_nt: TGTGCCAGCAGCGTAGGGGCTAGCGGGGGGTCATACAATGAGCAGTTCTTC
cdr3_length: 15; j_call: TRBJ2-3; d_call: TRBD2; clone_size: .; v_call: TRBV5-4; cdr3_aa: CASSLLAGDTDTQYF; cdr3_nt: TGTGCCAGCAGCTTGCTAGCGGGTGACACAGATACGCAGTATTTT
cdr3_length: 14; j_call: TRBJ2-1; d_call: .; clone_size: .; v_call: TRBV5-1; cdr3_aa: CASSLGGSGDEQFF; cdr3_nt: TGCGCCAGCAGCTTGGGGGGAAGTGGCGATGAGCAGTTCTTC
cdr3_length: 14; j_call: TRBJ2-2; d_call: TRBD1; clone_size: once; v_call: TRBV7-2; cdr3_aa: CASSSGQLPGELFF; cdr3_nt: TGTGCCAGCAGCTCGGGACAGCTCCCCGGGGAGCTGTTTTTT
cdr3_length: 16; j_call: TRBJ2-7; d_call: TRBD2; clone_size: once; v_call: TRBV27; cdr3_aa: CASSHLRLAGNYEQYF; cdr3_nt: TGTGCCAGCAGCCACCTCCGACTAGCGGGAAACTACGAGCAGTACTTC
cdr3_length: 17; j_call: TRBJ2-3; d_call: TRBD2; clone_size: .; v_call: TRBV4-3; cdr3_aa: CASSQGTIAGGTDTQYF; cdr3_nt: TGCGCCAGCAGCCAAGGAACTATAGCGGGAGGGACAGATACGCAGTATTTT
cdr3_length: 13; j_call: TRBJ2-7; d_call: TRBD1; clone_size: .; v_call: TRBV19; cdr3_aa: CASSDYRGHEQYF; cdr3_nt: TGTGCCAGTAGTGACTACAGGGGCCACGAGCAGTACTTC
cdr3_length: 14; j_call: TRBJ2-7; d_call: TRBD2; clone_size: once; v_call: TRBV7-2; cdr3_aa: CASSPNTGGDEQYF; cdr3_nt: TGTGCCAGCAGCCCCAACACGGGGGGGGACGAGCAGTACTTC
cdr3_length: 13; j_call: TRBJ2-1; d_call: .; clone_size: .; v_call: TRBV18; cdr3_aa: CASSPLVSHEQFF; cdr3_nt: TGTGCCAGCTCACCACTCGTCAGCCATGAGCAGTTCTTC
cdr3_length: 13; j_call: TRBJ2-5; d_call: .; clone_size: .; v_call: TRBV29-1; cdr3_aa: CSASPGARETQYF; cdr3_nt: TGCAGCGCCTCGCCCGGGGCACGGGAGACCCAGTACTTC
cdr3_length: 15; j_call: TRBJ2-6; d_call: .; clone_size: .; v_call: TRBV19; cdr3_aa: CASSIEGSGANVLTF; cdr3_nt: TGTGCCAGTAGTATAGAGGGGTCTGGGGCCAACGTCCTGACTTTC
cdr3_length: 13; j_call: TRBJ2-1; d_call: .; clone_size: .; v_call: TRBV30; cdr3_aa: CAWSVRGVGEQFF; cdr3_nt: TGTGCCTGGAGTGTAAGAGGGGTGGGTGAGCAGTTCTTC
cdr3_length: 14; j_call: TRBJ2-1; d_call: TRBD1; clone_size: few; v_call: TRBV11-3; cdr3_aa: CASSIRTGGNEQFF; cdr3_nt: TGTGCCAGCAGCATACGGACAGGGGGCAATGAGCAGTTCTTC
cdr3_length: 16; j_call: TRBJ2-5; d_call: .; clone_size: once; v_call: TRBV21-1; cdr3_aa: CASSLLTGLGQETQYF; cdr3_nt: TGTGCCAGCAGCCTTCTGACAGGACTGGGGCAAGAGACCCAGTACTTC
cdr3_length: 16; j_call: TRBJ2-1; d_call: .; clone_size: .; v_call: TRBV5-6; cdr3_aa: CASSRTTVGGYNEQFF; cdr3_nt: TGTGCCAGCAGCCGGACAACAGTAGGCGGATACAATGAGCAGTTCTTC
cdr3_length: 14; j_call: TRBJ2-2; d_call: .; clone_size: .; v_call: TRBV28; cdr3_aa: CASSFGGVTGELFF; cdr3_nt: TGTGCCAGCAGCTTCGGGGGAGTTACCGGGGAGCTGTTTTTT
cdr3_length: 16; j_call: TRBJ1-1; d_call: TRBD1; clone_size: .; v_call: TRBV7-3; cdr3_aa: CASSRDRGSLNTEAFF; cdr3_nt: TGTGCCAGCAGCCGGGACAGGGGATCACTGAACACTGAAGCTTTCTTT
cdr3_length: 17; j_call: TRBJ2-1; d_call: .; clone_size: .; v_call: TRBV12-5; cdr3_aa: CASGLVFGGQNNGEQFF; cdr3_nt: TGTGCTAGTGGTTTGGTATTCGGGGGACAGAACAATGGTGAGCAGTTCTTC
cdr3_length: 18; j_call: TRBJ2-4; d_call: .; clone_size: .; v_call: TRBV14; cdr3_aa: CASSREGRGEDRPDIQYF; cdr3_nt: TGTGCCAGCAGCCGAGAGGGTAGAGGAGAAGATCGCCCCGATATTCAGTACTTC
cdr3_length: 14; j_call: TRBJ1-1; d_call: TRBD1; clone_size: .; v_call: TRBV5-5; cdr3_aa: CASSRQGMNTEAFF; cdr3_nt: TGTGCCAGCAGCCGACAGGGGATGAACACTGAAGCTTTCTTT
cdr3_length: 15; j_call: TRBJ1-5; d_call: .; clone_size: .; v_call: TRBV6-6; cdr3_aa: CASSLVQLGNQPQHF; cdr3_nt: TGTGCCAGCAGTTTGGTCCAGTTGGGCAATCAGCCCCAGCATTTT
cdr3_length: 15; j_call: TRBJ1-5; d_call: TRBD1; clone_size: .; v_call: TRBV19; cdr3_aa: CASSIPTGHYQPQHF; cdr3_nt: TGTGCCAGTAGTATCCCGACAGGGCACTATCAGCCCCAGCATTTT
cdr3_length: 15; j_call: TRBJ2-5; d_call: TRBD2; clone_size: .; v_call: TRBV7-2; cdr3_aa: CASSSTTSGRGTQYF; cdr3_nt: TGTGCCAGCAGCTCAACGACTAGCGGGAGAGGGACCCAGTACTTC
cdr3_length: 14; j_call: TRBJ1-1; d_call: .; clone_size: .; v_call: TRBV25-1; cdr3_aa: CASSEFTDHQGAFF; cdr3_nt: TGTGCCAGCAGTGAATTCACAGACCACCAGGGAGCTTTCTTT
cdr3_length: 13; j_call: TRBJ2-7; d_call: .; clone_size: .; v_call: TRBV10-2; cdr3_aa: CASSERGSPRQYF; cdr3_nt: TGCGCCAGCAGTGAGAGGGGGTCCCCGAGGCAGTACTTC
cdr3_length: 14; j_call: TRBJ2-6; d_call: .; clone_size: .; v_call: TRBV5-1; cdr3_aa: CASSQGTGANVLTF; cdr3_nt: TGCGCCAGCAGTCAGGGAACTGGGGCCAACGTCCTGACTTTC
cdr3_length: 15; j_call: TRBJ1-5; d_call: .; clone_size: once; v_call: TRBV9; cdr3_aa: CASSVGSRSNQPQHF; cdr3_nt: TGTGCCAGCAGCGTAGGGAGTAGGTCGAATCAGCCCCAGCATTTT
cdr3_length: 15; j_call: TRBJ2-5; d_call: .; clone_size: few; v_call: TRBV11-1; cdr3_aa: CASSFMSGVQETQYF; cdr3_nt: TGTGCCAGCAGCTTTATGTCAGGGGTCCAAGAGACCCAGTACTTC
cdr3_length: 13; j_call: TRBJ2-7; d_call: TRBD1; clone_size: .; v_call: TRBV6-6; cdr3_aa: CASSPGTAYEQYF; cdr3_nt: TGTGCCAGCAGCCCCGGGACAGCCTACGAGCAGTACTTC
cdr3_length: 12; j_call: TRBJ1-2; d_call: .; clone_size: once; v_call: TRBV2; cdr3_aa: CASSVIPYGYTF; cdr3_nt: TGTGCCAGCAGTGTGATCCCCTATGGCTACACCTTC
cdr3_length: 16; j_call: TRBJ2-1; d_call: TRBD2; clone_size: .; v_call: TRBV28; cdr3_aa: CASSFHSGSSYNEQFF; cdr3_nt: TGTGCCAGCAGTTTCCATAGCGGGAGTTCCTACAATGAGCAGTTCTTC
cdr3_length: 13; j_call: TRBJ2-3; d_call: TRBD1; clone_size: few; v_call: TRBV30; cdr3_aa: CAWRGTGRDTQYF; cdr3_nt: TGTGCCTGGAGGGGGACAGGGCGGGATACGCAGTATTTT